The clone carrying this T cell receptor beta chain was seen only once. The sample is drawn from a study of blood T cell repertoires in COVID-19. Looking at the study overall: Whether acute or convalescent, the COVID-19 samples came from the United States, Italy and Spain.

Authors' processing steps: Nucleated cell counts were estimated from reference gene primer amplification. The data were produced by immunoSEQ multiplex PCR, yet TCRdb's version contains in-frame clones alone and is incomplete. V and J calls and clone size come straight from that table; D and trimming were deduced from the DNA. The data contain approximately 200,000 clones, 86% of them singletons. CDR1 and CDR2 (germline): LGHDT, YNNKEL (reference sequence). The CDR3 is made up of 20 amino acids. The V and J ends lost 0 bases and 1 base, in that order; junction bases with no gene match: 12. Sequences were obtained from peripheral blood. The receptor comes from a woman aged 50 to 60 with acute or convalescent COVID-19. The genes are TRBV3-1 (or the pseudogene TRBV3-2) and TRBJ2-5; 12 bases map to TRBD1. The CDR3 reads CASSQDLPGTGGFTQETQYF. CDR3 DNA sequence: TGTGCCAGCAGCCAAGACCTTCCCGGGACAGGGGGCTTTACCCAAGAGACCCAGTACTTC.